Reported below is one TCR beta chain. Its antigen remains unidentified. These data are taken from a study of blood T cells in healthy people across ages. Study-level points and caveats: A roughly linear fall in TCR beta diversity per million T cells was seen with increasing age.

It was with a sample-barcoded 5' primer and a J-beta primer mix that a second PCR of roughly 7 to 12 cycles was run. A single record per CDR3 protein comes from TCRdb applying MiXCR to the 5' RACE reads. In the table there are just under 550,000 distinct CDR3 sequences, around 24% of which are singletons. The germline CDR1 and CDR2 sequences are SGHRS and YFSETQ. The CDR3 runs 15 residues. Trimming left V 4 bases short and J 0 bases short, with 14 bases between. These data were also filed under a second study, of T cells of mothers and their children.

The genes are TRBV5-1 and TRBJ2-7; no reliable D call. The specimen sequenced was blood. This receptor was taken from a boy aged 10-17 years in good health. The CDR3 DNA reads TGCGCCAGCAGCACGCTCCCGGGTAGCTCCTACGAGCAGTACTTC. Translated, it gives CASSTLPGSSYEQYF.